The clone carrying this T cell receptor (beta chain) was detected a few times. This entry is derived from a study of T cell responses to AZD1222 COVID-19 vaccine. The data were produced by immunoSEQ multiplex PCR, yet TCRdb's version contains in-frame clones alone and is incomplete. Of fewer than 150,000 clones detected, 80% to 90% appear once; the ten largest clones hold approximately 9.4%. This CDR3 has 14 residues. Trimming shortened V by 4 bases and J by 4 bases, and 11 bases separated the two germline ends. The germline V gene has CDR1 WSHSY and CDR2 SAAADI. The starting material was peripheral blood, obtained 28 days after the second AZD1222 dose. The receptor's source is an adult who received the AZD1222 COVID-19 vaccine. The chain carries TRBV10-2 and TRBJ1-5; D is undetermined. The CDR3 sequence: CASSATTINQPQHF. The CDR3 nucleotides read TGCGCCAGCAGTGCCACCACAATTAATCAGCCCCAGCATTTT.